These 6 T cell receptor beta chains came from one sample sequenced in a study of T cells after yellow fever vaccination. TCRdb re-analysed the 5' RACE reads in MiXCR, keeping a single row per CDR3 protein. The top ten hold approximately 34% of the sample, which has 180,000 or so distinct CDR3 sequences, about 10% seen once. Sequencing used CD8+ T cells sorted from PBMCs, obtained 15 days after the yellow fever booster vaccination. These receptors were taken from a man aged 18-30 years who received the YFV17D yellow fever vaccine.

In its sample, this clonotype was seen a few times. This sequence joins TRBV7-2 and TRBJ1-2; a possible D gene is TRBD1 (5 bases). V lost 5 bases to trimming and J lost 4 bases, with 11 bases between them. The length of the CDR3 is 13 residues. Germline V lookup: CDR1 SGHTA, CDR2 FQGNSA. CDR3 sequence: CASSPMGPYGYTF. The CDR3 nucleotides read TGTGCCAGCAGCCCAATGGGGCCCTATGGCTACACCTTC. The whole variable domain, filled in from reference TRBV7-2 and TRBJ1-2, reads GAGVSQSPSNKVTEKGKDVELRCDPISGHTALYWYRQSLGQGLEFLIYFQGNSAPDKSGLPSDRFSAERTGGSVSTLTIQRTQQEDSAVYLCASSPMGPYGYTFGSGTRLTVV.

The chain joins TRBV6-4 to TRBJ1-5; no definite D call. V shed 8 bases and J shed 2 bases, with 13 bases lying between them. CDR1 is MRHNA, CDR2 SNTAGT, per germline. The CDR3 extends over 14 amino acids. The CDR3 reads CASLEQLRNQPQHF. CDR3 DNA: TGTGCCAGCCTGGAGCAGCTACGCAATCAGCCCCAGCATTTT.

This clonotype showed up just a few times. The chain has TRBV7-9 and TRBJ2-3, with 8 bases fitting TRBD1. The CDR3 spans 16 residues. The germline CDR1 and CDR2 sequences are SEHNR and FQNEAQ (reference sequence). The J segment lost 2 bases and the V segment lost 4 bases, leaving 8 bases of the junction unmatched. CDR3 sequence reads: CASSSPGQGATDTQYF. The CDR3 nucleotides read TGTGCCAGCAGCTCCCCAGGGCAGGGGGCCACAGATACGCAGTATTTT. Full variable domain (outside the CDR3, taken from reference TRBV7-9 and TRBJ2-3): DTGVSQNPRHKITKRGQNVTFRCDPISEHNRLYWYRQTLGQGPEFLTYFQNEAQLEKSRLLSDRFSAERPKGSFSTLEIQRTEQGDSAMYLCASSSPGQGATDTQYFGPGTRLTVL.

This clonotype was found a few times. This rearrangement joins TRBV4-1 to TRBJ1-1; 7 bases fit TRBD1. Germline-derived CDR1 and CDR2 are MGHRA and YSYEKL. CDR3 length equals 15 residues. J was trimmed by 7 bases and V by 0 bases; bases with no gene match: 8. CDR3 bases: TGCGCCAGCAGCCAAGATGCAGGGGGTTTTGGTGAAGCTTTCTTT. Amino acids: CASSQDAGGFGEAFF.

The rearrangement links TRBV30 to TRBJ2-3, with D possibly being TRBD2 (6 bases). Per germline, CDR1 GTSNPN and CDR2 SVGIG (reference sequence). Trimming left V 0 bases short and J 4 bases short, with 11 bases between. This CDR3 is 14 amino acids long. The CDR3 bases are TGTGCCTGGAGTGTGGAGCCGGGAGCAGATACGCAGTATTTT. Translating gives CAWSVEPGADTQYF.

The CDR3 loop reads CSARDRSLAGGLMTDTQYF. As DNA, the CDR3 is TGCAGTGCTAGAGATCGATCATTAGCGGGAGGCTTGATGACAGATACGCAGTATTTT. The chain links TRBV20-1 to TRBJ2-3; 10 positions agree with TRBD2. The CDR3 runs to 19 residues. CDR1 and CDR2 (germline): DFQATT, SNEGSKA (reference sequence). V was clipped by 0 bases and J by 3 bases; unmatched bases: 15.